This T cell receptor (beta chain) was captured by sequencing in a study of T cell responses to AZD1222 COVID-19 vaccine. General study findings and limits: Vaccination with two AZD1222 doses was followed by a rise in Spike-specific TCR breadth and depth. Seropositivity was recorded at baseline in only a handful of AZD1222 recipients. Nearly half of spike-specific TCRs reportedly target unmutated variant regions. Across the whole spike, CD4 TCRs peaked at regions 160-218 and 743-854.

About this clone: Its antigen remains unknown.

Sequencing was performed with immunoSEQ multiplex PCR; in TCRdb, only in-frame clones are kept and a portion is missing. Among roughly 150,000 clones listed, 80% to 90% were seen once. V lost 10 bases and J lost 4; bases outside the gene matches: 12. This CDR3 is 15 amino acids long. Germline V gives CDR1 MDHEN, CDR2 SYDVKM. Sequences were derived from peripheral blood, sampled on day 0 of AZD1222 vaccination. The sequence was collected from an adult in good health. The chain uses TRBV28 and TRBJ1-4; 7 positions match TRBD1. CDR3 in amino acids: CATTSGGAINEKLFF. The CDR3 DNA follows: TGTGCCACCACATCAGGGGGGGCGATTAATGAAAAACTGTTTTTT.